This T cell receptor beta chain was sequenced in a study of technical replicates of blood from several donors (dated by TCRdb to about 2017). Details on this clone: This receptor's antigen is unknown. No base qualities exist here, and no much larger clone lies one base off it.

The library was made by the immunoSEQ multiplex PCR assay. TCRdb limited this immuneACCESS table to in-frame rearrangements with V and J called. A share of clones is missing; checked studies link under half to unresolved V genes, and the rest is unexplained. The sample table holds tens of thousands of clones, of which about nine tenths were seen once. The top ten clonotypes cover 0.41% of the sample. V was cut back by 0 bases and J by 3 bases, leaving a gap of 9 bases between them. The CDR3 covers 15 residues, taking in both the cysteine and the phenylalanine. Of the read, only the CDR3 DNA is kept; its 45 bases are in frame from base 1. According to the germline V gene, CDR1 reads LGHNA and CDR2 reads YSLEER.

The receptor's source is a human donor in good health. Here the chain combines TRBV4-3 and TRBJ2-1; TRBD2 is a possible D gene, resting on 5 matching bases. Material for sequencing was T cells isolated from PBMCs. The CDR3: CASSQESGYYNEQFF. The nucleotide sequence reads TGCGCCAGCAGCCAAGAGAGCGGCTACTACAATGAGCAGTTCTTC.